This TCR beta chain came from a study of neurological immune-mediated disorders. This clonotype was counted many times. V was trimmed by 4 bases and J by 4 bases, leaving 14 bases between them. Germline V gives CDR1 MNHNS, CDR2 SASEGT. This CDR3 has 16 amino acids. Over 170 million TCR-beta sequences (from 15-18 subjects) were yielded by each sequencing run. TCRdb processed the 5' RACE reads anew with MiXCR; each CDR3 protein has one entry. The table lists 80,000 or so distinct CDR3 sequences, roughly 9% of them singletons. V is TRBV6-1 and J is TRBJ1-6; D remains ambiguous. The source is a middle-aged man in good health. Sequenced material: PBMCs. The CDR3 region is CASSGVGDGYNSPLHF. The DNA of the CDR3 is TGTGCCAGCAGTGGAGTAGGTGACGGATATAATTCACCCCTCCACTTT.